This T cell receptor beta chain comes out of a study of T cells in Graves' hyperthyroidism and ophthalmopathy. Graves' hyperthyroidism was deemed stable given no ophthalmopathy progression within 18 months. Using RNA transcripts as the source, TCR beta CDR3 regions were amplified. The TCR CDR3 was amplified in a first-round RT-PCR using the HTBI primer set. TCRdb processed the multiplex PCR reads anew with MiXCR; each CDR3 protein has one entry. The sample shows around 720,000 distinct CDR3 sequences, 35% of them seen only once. This CDR3 spans 13 amino acids. V was pared by 4 bases and J by 4 bases, with 11 bases between. Germline V gives CDR1 SGHRS, CDR2 YFSETQ. This clonotype has more than one count but fewer than ten.

The V call is TRBV5-1, the J call TRBJ1-1; tentatively, D is TRBD1 (5 bases). This receptor was obtained from a woman in her thirties or forties with Graves' hyperthyroidism. The sequencing sample was made of blood. The CDR3 loop is CASSTDSSTEAFF. In DNA form, the CDR3 reads TGCGCCAGCAGCACCGACAGTAGCACTGAAGCTTTCTTT.